This T cell receptor beta chain was captured by sequencing in a study of CD8 T cells in ankylosing spondylitis. Findings of the study overall: As reported, disease-linked clones showed significant enrichment in matched ankylosing spondylitis synovial fluid. Those disease-linked clones were CD8+; they were also relatively rare in peripheral blood. Several of the motif variants were reported before in synovial fluid and blood from reactive arthritis.

Note on this clonotype: The antigen remains unidentified.

The CDR3 has 13 amino acids. Trimming shortened V by 6 bases and J by 3 bases, and 11 bases separated the two germline ends. A quantitative 5'-RACE method, one with molecular barcodes, was used to make TCR beta libraries. MiXCR, applied by TCRdb to the 5' RACE reads, yields one record per CDR3 protein. The sample yields about 190,000 distinct CDR3 sequences, approximately 12% seen once. This receptor was taken from a female donor with ankylosing spondylitis or in good health (not recorded which). Sequencing was done on a sample of blood, either unsorted or a sorted T cell fraction (not recorded which). V is TRBV12-3 or TRBV12-4 and J is TRBJ1-1; D ambiguous. CDR3 coding DNA: TGTGCCAGCAGCCCCGGGTGGGACACTGAAGCTTTCTTT. Translated, it gives CASSPGWDTEAFF.